Shown below are 3 T cell receptor beta chains from a single sample sequenced in a study of blood T cell repertoires in COVID-19. Only in-frame clones appear in the TCRdb table, and some are missing; sequencing was by immunoSEQ multiplex PCR. Of hundreds of thousands of clones listed, roughly 90% are singletons. The sequencing input was peripheral blood. These receptors originate from a woman in her 30s with COVID-19, enrolled during active disease.

The V and J genes are TRBV20-1 and TRBJ2-1; no firm D call. Germline CDR1 DFQATT, CDR2 SNEGSKA (reference sequence). This CDR3 comprises 11 residues. V was clipped by 4 bases and J by 5 bases, with 6 bases between them. In nucleotides, the CDR3 is TGCAGTGCTACTGTAAACAATGAGCAGTTCTTC. It is translated as CSATVNNEQFF.

Only one count was recorded for this clone. The V gene is TRBV7-2, the J gene TRBJ1-2; TRBD1 might be the D (6 bases). In germline, CDR1 is SGHTA, CDR2 FQGNSA. The germline V and J ends were trimmed by 5 bases and 4 bases, with 20 bases remaining between them. The length of the CDR3 is 16 residues. The CDR3 DNA sequence: TGTGCCAGCAGCCCCCGGGGGGGCAGGGTTAGCTATGGCTACACCTTC. Its translation is CASSPRGGRVSYGYTF.

The chain uses TRBV27 and TRBJ2-7; 8 bases agree with TRBD1. The junction had 3 bases not matched to a gene; V was cut back by 4 bases and J by 4 bases. The CDR3 is 13 amino acids. Germline CDR1 MNHEY, CDR2 SMNVEV (reference sequence). CDR3 region: CASSSGQGYEQYF. CDR3 nucleotides: TGTGCCAGCAGTTCCGGACAGGGTTACGAGCAGTACTTC.